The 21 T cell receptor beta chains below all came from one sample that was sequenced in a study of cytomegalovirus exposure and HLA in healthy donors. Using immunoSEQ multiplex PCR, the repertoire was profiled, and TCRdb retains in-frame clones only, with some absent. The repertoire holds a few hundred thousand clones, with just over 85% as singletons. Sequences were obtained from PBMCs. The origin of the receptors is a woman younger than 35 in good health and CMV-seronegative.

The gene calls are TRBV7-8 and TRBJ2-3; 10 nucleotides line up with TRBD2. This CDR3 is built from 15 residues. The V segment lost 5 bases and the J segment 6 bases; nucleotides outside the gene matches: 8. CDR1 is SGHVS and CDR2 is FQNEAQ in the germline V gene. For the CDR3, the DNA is TGTGCCAGCAGCGCCCTAGCGGGAGAGGCGGATACGCAGTATTTT. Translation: CASSALAGEADTQYF.

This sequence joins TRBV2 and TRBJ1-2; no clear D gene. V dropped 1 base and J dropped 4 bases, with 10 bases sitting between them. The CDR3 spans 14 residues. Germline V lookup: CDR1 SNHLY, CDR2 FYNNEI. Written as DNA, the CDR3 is TGTGCCAGCAGTGAAGAGGCGGGGTCCTATGGCTACACCTTC. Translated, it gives CASSEEAGSYGYTF.

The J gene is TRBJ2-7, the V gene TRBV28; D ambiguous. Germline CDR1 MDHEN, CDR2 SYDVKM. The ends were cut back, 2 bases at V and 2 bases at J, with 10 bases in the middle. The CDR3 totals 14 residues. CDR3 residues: CASSLGGGTYEQYF. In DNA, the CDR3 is TGTGCCAGCAGTTTAGGCGGCGGAACCTACGAGCAGTACTTC.

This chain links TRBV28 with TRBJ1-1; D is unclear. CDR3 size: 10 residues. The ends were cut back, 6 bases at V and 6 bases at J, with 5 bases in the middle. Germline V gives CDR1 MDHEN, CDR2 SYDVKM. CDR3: CASRSAEAFF. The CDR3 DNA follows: TGTGCCAGCAGGTCAGCTGAAGCTTTCTTT.

The CDR3 protein is CASSPDGTSGRSYNEQFF. CDR3 nucleotides: TGTGCCAGCAGCCCGGATGGGACTAGCGGGAGGTCCTACAATGAGCAGTTCTTC. The chain couples TRBV7-9 to TRBJ2-1; 15 bases are a match to TRBD2. Per the germline V gene, CDR1 is SEHNR and CDR2 is FQNEAQ (reference sequence). Unmatched junction bases numbered 6, after V lost 5 bases and J lost 1 base. This CDR3 contains 18 residues.

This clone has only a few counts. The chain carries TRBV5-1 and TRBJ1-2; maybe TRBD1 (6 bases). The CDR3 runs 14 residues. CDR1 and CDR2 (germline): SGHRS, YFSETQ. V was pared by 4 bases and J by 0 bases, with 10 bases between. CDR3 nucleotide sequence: TGCGCCAGCAGCCCTCGGACAGCTAACTATGGCTACACCTTC. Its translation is CASSPRTANYGYTF.

CDR3 sequence: CASSSRGADTQYF. The CDR3 nucleotides are TGTGCCAGCAGCTCCCGGGGGGCAGATACGCAGTATTTT. The V and J genes are TRBV7-8 and TRBJ2-3; TRBD2 aligns across 7 bases. Germline V gene lookup returns CDR1 SGHVS and CDR2 FQNEAQ. This CDR3 has 13 residues. V lost 4 bases to trimming and J lost 4 bases; unmatched junction nucleotides: 2.

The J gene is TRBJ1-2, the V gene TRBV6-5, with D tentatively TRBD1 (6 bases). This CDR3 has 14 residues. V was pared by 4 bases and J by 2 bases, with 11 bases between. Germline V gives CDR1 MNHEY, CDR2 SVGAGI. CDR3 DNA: TGTGCCAGCAGTTTTGGGGGCGCGAACTATGGCTACACCTTC. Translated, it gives CASSFGGANYGYTF.

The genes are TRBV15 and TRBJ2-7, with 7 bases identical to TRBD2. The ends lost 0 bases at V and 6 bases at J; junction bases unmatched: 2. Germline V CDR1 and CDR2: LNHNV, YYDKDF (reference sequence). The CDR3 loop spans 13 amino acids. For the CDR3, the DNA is TGTGCCACCAGCAGAGATTCGGGGGGCGAGCAGTACTTC. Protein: CATSRDSGGEQYF.

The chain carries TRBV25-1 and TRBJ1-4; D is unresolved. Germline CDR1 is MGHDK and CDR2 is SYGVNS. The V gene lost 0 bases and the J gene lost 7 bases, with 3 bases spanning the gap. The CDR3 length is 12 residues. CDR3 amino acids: CASSEYSEKLFF. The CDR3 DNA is TGTGCCAGCAGTGAATACAGTGAAAAACTGTTTTTT.

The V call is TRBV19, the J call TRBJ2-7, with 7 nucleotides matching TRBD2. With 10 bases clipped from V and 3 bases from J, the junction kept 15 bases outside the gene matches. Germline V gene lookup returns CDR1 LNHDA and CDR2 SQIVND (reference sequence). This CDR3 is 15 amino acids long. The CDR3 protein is CATTGPPSGGYEQYF. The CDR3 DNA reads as TGTGCCACCACCGGGCCCCCTAGCGGAGGCTACGAGCAGTACTTC.

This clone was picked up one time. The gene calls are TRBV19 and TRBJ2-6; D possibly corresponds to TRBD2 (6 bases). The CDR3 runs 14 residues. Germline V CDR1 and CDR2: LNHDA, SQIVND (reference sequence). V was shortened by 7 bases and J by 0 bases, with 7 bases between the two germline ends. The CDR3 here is CASKEGSGANVLTF. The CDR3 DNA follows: TGTGCCAGTAAGGAGGGCTCTGGGGCCAACGTCCTGACTTTC. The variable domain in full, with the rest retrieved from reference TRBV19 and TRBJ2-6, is DGGITQSPKYLFRKEGQNVTLSCEQNLNHDAMYWYRQDPGQGLRLIYYSQIVNDFQKGDIAEGYSVSREKKESFPLTVTSAQKNPTAFYLCASKEGSGANVLTFGAGSRLTVL.

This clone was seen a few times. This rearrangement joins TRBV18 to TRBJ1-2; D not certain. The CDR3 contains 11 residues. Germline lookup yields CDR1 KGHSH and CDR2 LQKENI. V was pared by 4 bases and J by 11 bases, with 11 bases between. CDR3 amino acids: CASSRTGVYTF. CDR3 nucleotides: TGTGCCAGCTCACGCACCGGGGTATACACCTTC.

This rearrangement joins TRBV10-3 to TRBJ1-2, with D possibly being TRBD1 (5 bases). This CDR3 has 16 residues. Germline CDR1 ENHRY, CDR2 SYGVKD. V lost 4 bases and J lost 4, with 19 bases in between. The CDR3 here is CAISAGITTDGYGYTF. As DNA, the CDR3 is TGTGCCATCAGTGCTGGGATTACGACAGACGGCTATGGCTACACCTTC.

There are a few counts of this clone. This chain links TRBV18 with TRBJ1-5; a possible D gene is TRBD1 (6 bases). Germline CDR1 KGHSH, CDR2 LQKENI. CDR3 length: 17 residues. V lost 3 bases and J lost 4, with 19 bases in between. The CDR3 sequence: CASSPQSGELGNQPQHF. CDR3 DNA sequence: TGTGCCAGCTCACCTCAATCAGGGGAATTGGGGAATCAGCCCCAGCATTTT. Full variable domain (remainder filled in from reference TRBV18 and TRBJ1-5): NAGVMQNPRHLVRRRGQEARLRCSPMKGHSHVYWYRQLPEEGLKFMVYLQKENIIDESGMPKERFSAEFPKEGPSILRIQQVVRGDSAAYFCASSPQSGELGNQPQHFGDGTRLSIL.

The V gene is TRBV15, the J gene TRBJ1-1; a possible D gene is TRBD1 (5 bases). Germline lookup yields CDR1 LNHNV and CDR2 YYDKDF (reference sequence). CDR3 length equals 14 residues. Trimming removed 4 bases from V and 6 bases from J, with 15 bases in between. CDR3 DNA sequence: TGTGCCACCAGCAAAGACAGAGGTATCCCTGAAGCTTTCTTT. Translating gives CATSKDRGIPEAFF.

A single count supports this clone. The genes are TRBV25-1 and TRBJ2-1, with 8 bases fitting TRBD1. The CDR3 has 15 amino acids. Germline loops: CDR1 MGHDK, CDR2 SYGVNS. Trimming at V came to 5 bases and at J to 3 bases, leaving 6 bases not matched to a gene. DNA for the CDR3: TGTGCCAGCAGTAACCGGGACAGGAACTACAATGAGCAGTTCTTC. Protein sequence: CASSNRDRNYNEQFF.

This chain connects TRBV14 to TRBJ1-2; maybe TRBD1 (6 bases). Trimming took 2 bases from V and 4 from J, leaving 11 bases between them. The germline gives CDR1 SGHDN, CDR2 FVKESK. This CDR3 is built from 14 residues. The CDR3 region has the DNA TGTGCCAGCAGCCAACAGGGGTTGGTCTATGGCTACACCTTC. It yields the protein CASSQQGLVYGYTF.

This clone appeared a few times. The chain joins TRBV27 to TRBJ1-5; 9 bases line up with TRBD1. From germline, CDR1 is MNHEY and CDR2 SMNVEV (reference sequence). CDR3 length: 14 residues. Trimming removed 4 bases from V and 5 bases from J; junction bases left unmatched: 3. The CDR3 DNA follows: TGTGCCAGCAGTTCGGGACAGGGCTATCAGCCCCAGCATTTT. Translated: CASSSGQGYQPQHF.

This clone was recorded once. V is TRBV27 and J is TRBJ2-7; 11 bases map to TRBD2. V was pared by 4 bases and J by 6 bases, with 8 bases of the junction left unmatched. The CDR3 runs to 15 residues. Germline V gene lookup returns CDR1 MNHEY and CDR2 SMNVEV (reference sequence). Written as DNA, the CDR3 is TGTGCCAGCAGTTCCCCCCCGGGACTAGCGGCCGAGCAGTACTTC. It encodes CASSSPPGLAAEQYF.

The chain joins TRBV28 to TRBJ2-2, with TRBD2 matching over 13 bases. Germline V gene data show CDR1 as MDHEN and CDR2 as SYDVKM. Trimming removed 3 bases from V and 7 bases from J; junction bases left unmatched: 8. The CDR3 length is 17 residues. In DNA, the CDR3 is TGTGCCAGCAGTTTTGGACTAGCGGGAGAAGGGATCGGGGAGCTGTTTTTT. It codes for CASSFGLAGEGIGELFF.